These 24 T cell receptor beta chains originate from one sample sequenced in a study of neurological immune-mediated disorders. TCRdb re-called the 5' RACE reads with MiXCR, one entry per CDR3 protein. The sample has approximately 32,000 distinct CDR3 sequences; roughly 15% are singletons. The sequenced material came from PBMCs. These receptors were collected from a man aged 65 to 79 in good health.

The genes are TRBV30 and TRBJ1-4; TRBD1 is a possible D gene (5 bases). From germline, CDR1 is GTSNPN and CDR2 SVGIG (reference sequence). Trimming cost V 4 bases and J 10 bases, with 16 bases left between them. The CDR3 spans 13 residues. The CDR3 reads CAWKDTYYGKLFF. CDR3 nucleotide sequence: TGTGCCTGGAAGGACACTTACTACGGAAAACTGTTTTTT.

This clonotype was counted at least ten times. V usage is TRBV6-2 or TRBV6-3 and J usage is TRBJ2-3; 9 bases align to TRBD1. CDR3 length: 16 residues. Germline V CDR1 and CDR2: MNHEY, SVGEGT. The junction had 14 bases not matched to a gene; V was cut back by 7 bases and J by 6 bases. CDR3 amino acids: CASTPGTGLTWDTQYF. The CDR3 nucleotides are TGTGCCAGCACCCCCGGGACAGGGCTAACCTGGGATACGCAGTATTTT.

This clonotype turned up a few times. The chain carries TRBV5-4 and TRBJ1-1, with 12 bases that match TRBD1. Germline CDR1 and CDR2: SGHNT and YYREEE (reference sequence). CDR3 size: 15 residues. The J segment lost 5 bases and the V segment lost 5 bases, leaving 7 bases of the junction unmatched. This chain's CDR3 is CASSRDRGRKTEAFF. The DNA for the CDR3 is TGTGCCAGCAGTCGGGACAGGGGGCGCAAGACTGAAGCTTTCTTT.

This clonotype occurred many times. The rearrangement uses TRBV20-1 and TRBJ2-3; D unresolved. This CDR3 region has 13 residues. CDR1 and CDR2 from the germline V gene are DFQATT and SNEGSKA (reference sequence). V lost 3 bases and J lost 0, with 7 bases in between. The chain's CDR3 is CSASAYSTDTQYF. The CDR3 region has the DNA TGCAGTGCTAGTGCGTATAGCACAGATACGCAGTATTTT.

This clonotype was seen at least ten times. V usage is TRBV20-1 and J usage is TRBJ1-1; D is perhaps TRBD1 (5 bases). This CDR3 spans 15 amino acids. V lost 0 bases to trimming and J lost 1 base, with 12 bases between them. Germline V CDR1 and CDR2: DFQATT, SNEGSKA (reference sequence). CDR3 sequence (DNA): TGCAGTGCTAGAGATTTGGGGGGGGGGAACACTGAAGCTTTCTTT. Residues: CSARDLGGGNTEAFF.

This clonotype was found many times. The chain has TRBV12-3 or TRBV12-4 and TRBJ2-7, with unresolved D. V lost 2 bases to trimming and J lost 2 bases, with 10 bases between them. CDR3 length: 14 residues. CDR3 loop: CASSLPGATYEQYF. The CDR3 DNA reads as TGTGCCAGCAGTTTACCGGGCGCTACCTACGAGCAGTACTTC.

The chain joins TRBV27 to TRBJ2-5, with 9 bases matching TRBD1. The CDR3 is 14 residues long. J gave up 5 bases and V 5 bases, and 6 bases lay outside the gene matches. Per the germline V gene, CDR1 is MNHEY and CDR2 is SMNVEV (reference sequence). The CDR3 sequence: CASSLQGALETQYF. The CDR3 DNA reads as TGTGCCAGCAGTCTACAGGGGGCCCTTGAGACCCAGTACTTC.

This clonotype was counted ten times or more. The chain carries TRBV5-4 and TRBJ2-1, with 9 nucleotides matching TRBD1. This CDR3 is 16 amino acids long. CDR1 is SGHNT, CDR2 YYREEE, per germline (reference sequence). V lost 0 bases and J lost 7; bases outside the gene matches: 8. The CDR3 DNA reads as TGTGCCAGCAGCTTGGACAGGGGGCTTGGTAGAAATGAGCAGTTCTTC. Residues: CASSLDRGLGRNEQFF.

This clonotype was detected ten times or more. The CDR3 sequence: CASTRPQRGTEAFF. The CDR3 nucleotides are TGTGCCAGCACCAGACCCCAGCGCGGCACTGAAGCTTTCTTT. The J gene is TRBJ1-1, the V gene TRBV2; D is uncertain. Trimming took 7 bases from V and 4 from J, leaving 16 bases between them. CDR1 SNHLY and CDR2 FYNNEI come from the germline V gene. This CDR3 has 14 amino acids.

This chain joins TRBV9 and TRBJ2-1; D is unresolved. The CDR3 consists of 15 residues. The germline CDR1 and CDR2 sequences are SGDLS and YYNGEE. Trimming stripped 4 bases from V and 5 bases from J, with 16 bases between. DNA for the CDR3: TGTGCCAGCAGCTACTTGGGTGGGCGAGACAATGAGCAGTTCTTC. It codes for CASSYLGGRDNEQFF.

This clonotype was recorded many times. The rearrangement joins TRBV6-6 to TRBJ2-2, with D tentatively TRBD1 (5 bases). Germline V lookup: CDR1 MNHNY, CDR2 SVGAGI (reference sequence). V was clipped by 5 bases and J by 5 bases, with 9 bases between them. This CDR3 comprises 13 residues. The CDR3 region is CASSLRQTGELFF. CDR3 DNA: TGTGCCAGCAGTCTACGACAGACCGGGGAGCTGTTTTTT.

Regarding this clonotype: The junction shows a germline mismatch at one end, possibly a read error. The rearrangement uses TRBV7-2 and TRBJ2-1; D call uncertain. CDR1 and CDR2 from the germline V gene are SGHTA and FQGNSA. The CDR3 has 16 residues. The CDR3 DNA is TGTGCCAACAGCTTAGCTCTATTCATTCCGGGTTCTGAGCAGTTCTTC. Its protein product is CANSLALFIPGSEQFF.

This clonotype was seen at least ten times. This sequence joins TRBV20-1 and TRBJ1-1; D perhaps matches TRBD1 (6 bases). CDR1 is DFQATT, CDR2 SNEGSKA, per germline (reference sequence). The germline V and J ends were trimmed by 2 bases and 6 bases, with 19 bases remaining between them. The CDR3 is 15 amino acids. The CDR3 sequence is CSARNAVGGGSEAFF. CDR3 DNA sequence: TGCAGTGCTAGAAACGCCGTGGGAGGGGGTTCTGAAGCTTTCTTT.

This clonotype came up many times. V gene TRBV12-3 or TRBV12-4 combines with J gene TRBJ2-7, with a tentative D call TRBD2 (6 bases). V shed 5 bases and J shed 5 bases, with 19 bases lying between them. The CDR3 extends over 15 amino acids. This CDR3 is CASSLSGSLGDEQYF. The CDR3 coding sequence is TGTGCCAGCAGTCTCAGCGGGTCACTGGGGGACGAGCAGTACTTC.

This clonotype was counted between two and nine times. The chain carries TRBV7-2 and TRBJ1-3; D remains unclear. CDR3 size: 13 residues. V dropped 5 bases and J dropped 0 bases, with 5 bases sitting between them. CDR1 is SGHTA, CDR2 FQGNSA, per germline. The CDR3 spells CASSLYSGNTIYF. For the CDR3, the DNA is TGTGCCAGCAGCCTTTACTCTGGAAACACCATATATTTT.

This clonotype was seen many times. V is TRBV7-2 and J is TRBJ2-1; 8 bases are shared with TRBD2. V was clipped by 5 bases and J by 2 bases; unmatched bases: 2. CDR1 is SGHTA and CDR2 is FQGNSA in the germline V gene. CDR3 length: 14 amino acids. The CDR3 sequence: CASSMGLAYNEQFF. The CDR3 DNA follows: TGTGCCAGCAGCATGGGACTAGCCTACAATGAGCAGTTCTTC.

This clonotype came up many times. This chain connects TRBV11-1 to TRBJ2-1; maybe TRBD2 (6 bases). The CDR3 has 14 amino acids. V lost 5 bases and J lost 9, with 17 bases in between. CDR1 and CDR2 from the germline V gene are SGHAT and FQDESV (reference sequence). CDR3 in amino acids: CASSPRDPEGEQFF. Here the CDR3 DNA reads TGTGCCAGCAGCCCCCGGGACCCGGAGGGTGAGCAGTTCTTC.

This clonotype was picked up many times. V usage is TRBV28 and J usage is TRBJ2-3; TRBD1 might be the D (5 bases). The CDR3 has 16 residues. In germline, CDR1 is MDHEN, CDR2 SYDVKM. V was trimmed by 2 bases and J by 8 bases, leaving 20 bases between them. The CDR3 is CASSLATRAARGTQYF. The CDR3 bases are TGTGCCAGCAGTTTAGCGACACGGGCCGCTAGGGGTACGCAGTATTTT.

This clonotype was counted many times. The chain recombines TRBV12-3 or TRBV12-4 with TRBJ2-5; possible D gene TRBD2, 6 bases. V lost 2 bases to trimming and J lost 2 bases, with 12 bases between them. This CDR3 has 15 residues. CDR3 amino acids: CASSLMRGPQETQYF. For the CDR3, the DNA is TGTGCCAGCAGTTTAATGCGGGGACCGCAAGAGACCCAGTACTTC.

About this clonotype itself: Sequence at one end of the junction differs from germline and may be a read error. The CDR3 loop reads CAISQFDGSGNTIYF. The CDR3 nucleotides read TGCGCCATCAGCCAGTTTGACGGCTCTGGAAACACTATATATTTT. The chain joins TRBV4-3 to TRBJ1-3; D unclear. The CDR3 is 15 residues long. Germline CDR1 is LGHNA and CDR2 is YSLEER.

Ten or more counts support this clonotype. V is TRBV5-1 and J is TRBJ2-4; the D call may be TRBD1 or TRBD2 (6 bases each). This CDR3 is built from 16 residues. Germline V lookup: CDR1 SGHRS, CDR2 YFSETQ. Trimming cost V 0 bases and J 3 bases, with 13 bases left between them. The CDR3 region has the DNA TGCGCCAGCAGCTTGGCTGGAGGGGGGATCAAAAACATTCAGTACTTC. This encodes CASSLAGGGIKNIQYF. The complete variable domain, with remaining parts taken from reference TRBV5-1 and TRBJ2-4, reads KAGVTQTPRYLIKTRGQQVTLSCSPISGHRSVSWYQQTPGQGLQFLFEYFSETQRNKGNFPGRFSGRQFSNSRSEMNVSTLELGDSALYLCASSLAGGGIKNIQYFGAGTRLSVL.

This clonotype is medium-sized within its sample. This rearrangement joins TRBV12-3 or TRBV12-4 to TRBJ1-2, with D unclear. This CDR3 contains 14 residues. Trimming removed 2 bases from V and 4 bases from J, with 11 bases in between. CDR3 DNA: TGTGCCAGCAGTTTATCCGATTCGAGCTATGGCTACACCTTC. Translation gives CASSLSDSSYGYTF.

About this clonotype itself: A read error may be the cause here, since a much bigger clone is one base away. J is TRBJ1-2 and V is TRBV12-3 or TRBV12-4; D gene ambiguous. CDR3 length: 13 residues. The CDR3 spells CASRPSEYYVYTF. The CDR3 DNA follows: TGTGCCAGCCGGCCCAGCGAATACTATGTCTACACCTTC.

V usage is TRBV6-5 and J usage is TRBJ1-3; D is uncertain. This CDR3 spans 15 amino acids. Trimming took 6 bases from V and 5 from J, leaving 17 bases between them. The germline gives CDR1 MNHEY, CDR2 SVGAGI. The CDR3: CASRPGRSFRNTIYF. The CDR3 DNA follows: TGTGCCAGCAGACCCGGCAGGTCCTTCAGAAACACCATATATTTT.